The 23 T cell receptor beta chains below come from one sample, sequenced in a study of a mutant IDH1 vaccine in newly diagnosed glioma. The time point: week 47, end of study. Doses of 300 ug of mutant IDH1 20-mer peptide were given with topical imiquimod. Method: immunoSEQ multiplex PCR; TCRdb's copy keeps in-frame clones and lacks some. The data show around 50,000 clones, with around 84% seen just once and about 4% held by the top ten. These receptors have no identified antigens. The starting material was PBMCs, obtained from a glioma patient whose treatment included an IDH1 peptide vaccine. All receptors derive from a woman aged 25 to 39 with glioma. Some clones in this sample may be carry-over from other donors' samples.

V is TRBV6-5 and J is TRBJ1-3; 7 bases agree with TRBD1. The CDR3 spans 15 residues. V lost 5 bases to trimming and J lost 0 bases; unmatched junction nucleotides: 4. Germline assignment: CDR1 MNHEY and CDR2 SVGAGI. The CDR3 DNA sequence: TGTGCCAGCAGTCCGGGACAGTCCTCTGGAAACACCATATATTTT. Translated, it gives CASSPGQSSGNTIYF.

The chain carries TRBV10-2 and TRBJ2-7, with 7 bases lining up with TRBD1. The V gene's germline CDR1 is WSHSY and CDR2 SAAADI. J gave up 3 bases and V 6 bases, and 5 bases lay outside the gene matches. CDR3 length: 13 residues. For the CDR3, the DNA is TGCGCCAGCAGACAGGGGCGCAACTACGAGCAGTACTTC. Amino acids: CASRQGRNYEQYF.

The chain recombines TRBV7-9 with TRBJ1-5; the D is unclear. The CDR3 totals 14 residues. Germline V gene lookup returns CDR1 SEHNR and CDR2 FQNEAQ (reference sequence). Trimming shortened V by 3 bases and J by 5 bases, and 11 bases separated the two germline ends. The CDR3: CASSLAREDQPQHF. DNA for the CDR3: TGTGCCAGCAGCTTGGCAAGGGAGGATCAGCCCCAGCATTTT.

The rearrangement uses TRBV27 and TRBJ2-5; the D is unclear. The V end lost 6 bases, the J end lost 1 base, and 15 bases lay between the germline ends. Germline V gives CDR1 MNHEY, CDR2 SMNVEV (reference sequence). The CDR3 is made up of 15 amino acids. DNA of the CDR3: TGTGCCAGCAGCCAAACGACCGCTATCCAAGAGACCCAGTACTTC. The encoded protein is CASSQTTAIQETQYF.

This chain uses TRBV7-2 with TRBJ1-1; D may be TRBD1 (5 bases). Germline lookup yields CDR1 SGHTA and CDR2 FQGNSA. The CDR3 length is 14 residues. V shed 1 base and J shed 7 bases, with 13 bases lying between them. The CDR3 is CASSLGTSGIEAFF. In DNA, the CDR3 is TGTGCCAGCAGCTTAGGAACCTCAGGGATTGAAGCTTTCTTT.

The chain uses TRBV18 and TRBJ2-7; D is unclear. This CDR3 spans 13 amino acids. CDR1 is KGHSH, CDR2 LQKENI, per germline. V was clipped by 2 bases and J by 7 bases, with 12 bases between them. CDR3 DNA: TGTGCCAGCTCACCAGCGGCCCTCGGGGAGCAGTACTTC. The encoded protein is CASSPAALGEQYF.

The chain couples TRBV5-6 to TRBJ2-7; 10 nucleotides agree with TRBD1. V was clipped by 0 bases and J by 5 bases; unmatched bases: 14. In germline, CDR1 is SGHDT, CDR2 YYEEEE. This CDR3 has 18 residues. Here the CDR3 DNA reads TGTGCCAGCAGCTTGGTAACGGGACAGGGGAGGATTGGGAACGAGCAGTACTTC. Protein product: CASSLVTGQGRIGNEQYF.

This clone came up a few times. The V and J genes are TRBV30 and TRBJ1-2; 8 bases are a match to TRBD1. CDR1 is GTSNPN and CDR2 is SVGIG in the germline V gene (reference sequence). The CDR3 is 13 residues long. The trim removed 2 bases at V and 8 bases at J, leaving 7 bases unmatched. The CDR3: CAWSTDRVGGYTF. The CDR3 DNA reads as TGTGCCTGGAGTACGGACAGGGTGGGAGGCTACACCTTC.

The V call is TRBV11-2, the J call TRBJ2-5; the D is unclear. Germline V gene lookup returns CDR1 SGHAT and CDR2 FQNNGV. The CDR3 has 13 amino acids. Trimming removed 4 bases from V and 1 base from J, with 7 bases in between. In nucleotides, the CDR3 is TGTGCCAGCAGCTCCACCCTCCAAGAGACCCAGTACTTC. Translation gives CASSSTLQETQYF.

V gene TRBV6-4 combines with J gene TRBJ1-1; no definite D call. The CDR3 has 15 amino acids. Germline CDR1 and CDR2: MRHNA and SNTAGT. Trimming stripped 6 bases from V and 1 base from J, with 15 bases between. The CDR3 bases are TGTGCCAGCAGACCTGGGCGGTACTCGAACACTGAAGCTTTCTTT. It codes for CASRPGRYSNTEAFF.

CDR3 nucleotides: TGTGCCAGCACCCAACGCAGGGTAGCGAACACCGGGGAGCTGTTTTTT. It yields the protein CASTQRRVANTGELFF. V gene TRBV6-6 combines with J gene TRBJ2-2, with D possibly TRBD1 on 5 matching bases. CDR3 length: 16 amino acids. V shed 7 bases and J shed 0 bases, with 15 bases lying between them. Germline CDR1 MNHNY, CDR2 SVGAGI (reference sequence).

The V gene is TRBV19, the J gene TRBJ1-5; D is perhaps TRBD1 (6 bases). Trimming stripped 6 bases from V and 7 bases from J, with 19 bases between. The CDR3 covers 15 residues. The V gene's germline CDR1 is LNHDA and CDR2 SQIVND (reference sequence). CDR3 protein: CASSLRQDLVQPQHF. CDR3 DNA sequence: TGTGCCAGTAGCCTTAGACAGGATTTGGTACAGCCCCAGCATTTT. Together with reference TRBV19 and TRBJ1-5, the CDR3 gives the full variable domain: DGGITQSPKYLFRKEGQNVTLSCEQNLNHDAMYWYRQDPGQGLRLIYYSQIVNDFQKGDIAEGYSVSREKKESFPLTVTSAQKNPTAFYLCASSLRQDLVQPQHFGDGTRLSIL.

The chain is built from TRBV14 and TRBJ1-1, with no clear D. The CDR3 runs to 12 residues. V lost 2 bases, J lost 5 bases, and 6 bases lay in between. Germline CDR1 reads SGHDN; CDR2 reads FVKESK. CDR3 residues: CASSQSWTEAFF. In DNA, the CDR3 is TGTGCCAGCAGCCAAAGCTGGACTGAAGCTTTCTTT.

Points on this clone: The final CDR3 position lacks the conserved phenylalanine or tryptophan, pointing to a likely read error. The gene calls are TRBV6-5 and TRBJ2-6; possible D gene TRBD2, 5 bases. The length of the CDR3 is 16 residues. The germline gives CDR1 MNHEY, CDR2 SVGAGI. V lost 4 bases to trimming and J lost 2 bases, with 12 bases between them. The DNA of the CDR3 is TGTGCCAGCAGTTTCACTATCGGGGCTGGGGCCAACGTCCTGACTTCC. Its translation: CASSFTIGAGANVLTS.

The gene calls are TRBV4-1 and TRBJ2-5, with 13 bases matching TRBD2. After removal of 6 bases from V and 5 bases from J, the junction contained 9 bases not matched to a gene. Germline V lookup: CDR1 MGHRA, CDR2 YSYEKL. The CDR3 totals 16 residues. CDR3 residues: CASSSGTSGAGETQYF. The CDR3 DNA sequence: TGCGCCAGCAGTTCCGGGACTAGCGGGGCGGGGGAGACCCAGTACTTC.

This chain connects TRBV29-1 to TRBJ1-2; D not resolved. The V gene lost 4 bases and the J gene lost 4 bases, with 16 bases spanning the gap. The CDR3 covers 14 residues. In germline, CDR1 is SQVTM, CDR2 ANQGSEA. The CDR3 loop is CSVGLGSYVYGYTF. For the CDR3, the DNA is TGCAGCGTTGGGCTCGGCAGCTACGTCTATGGCTACACCTTC.

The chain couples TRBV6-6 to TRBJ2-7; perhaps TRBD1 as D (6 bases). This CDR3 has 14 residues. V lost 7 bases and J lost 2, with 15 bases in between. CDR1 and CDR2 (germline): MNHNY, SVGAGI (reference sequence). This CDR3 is CASTLRDTAYEQYF. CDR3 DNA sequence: TGTGCCAGCACCCTCCGGGACACGGCCTACGAGCAGTACTTC.

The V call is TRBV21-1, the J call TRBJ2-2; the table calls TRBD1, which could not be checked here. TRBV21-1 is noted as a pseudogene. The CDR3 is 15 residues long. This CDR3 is CASSKGGTGTGELFF. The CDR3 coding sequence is TGTGCCAGCAGCAAAGGCGGGACAGGGACCGGGGAGCTGTTTTTT.

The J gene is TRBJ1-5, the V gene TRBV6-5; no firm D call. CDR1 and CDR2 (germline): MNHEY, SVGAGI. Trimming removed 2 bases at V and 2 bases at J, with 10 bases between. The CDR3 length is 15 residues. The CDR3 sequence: CASSYGGDGNQPQHF. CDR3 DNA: TGTGCCAGCAGTTACGGTGGAGACGGCAATCAGCCCCAGCATTTT.

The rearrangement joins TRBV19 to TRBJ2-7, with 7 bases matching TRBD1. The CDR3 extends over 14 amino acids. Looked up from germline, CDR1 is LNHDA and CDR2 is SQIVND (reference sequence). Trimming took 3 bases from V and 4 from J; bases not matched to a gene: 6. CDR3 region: CASSIGQGEYEQYF. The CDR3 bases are TGTGCCAGTAGTATTGGTCAGGGGGAGTACGAGCAGTACTTC.

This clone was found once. Here the CDR3 reads CASSLSTGEAFF. The CDR3 region has the DNA TGTGCCAGCAGCCTTTCGACAGGGGAAGCTTTCTTT. The V gene is TRBV9, the J gene TRBJ1-1; the match to TRBD1 covers 7 bases. This CDR3 has 12 residues. The V gene end was trimmed by 4 bases and the J gene end by 8 bases; junction bases not matched to a gene: 5. Germline values: CDR1 SGDLS, CDR2 YYNGEE.

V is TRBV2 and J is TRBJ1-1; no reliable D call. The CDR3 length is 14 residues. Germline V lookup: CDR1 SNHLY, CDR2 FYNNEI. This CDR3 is CVHRAAPRTLGAFF. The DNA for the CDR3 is TGTGTCCACCGAGCAGCCCCGCGGACCCTGGGAGCTTTCTTT.

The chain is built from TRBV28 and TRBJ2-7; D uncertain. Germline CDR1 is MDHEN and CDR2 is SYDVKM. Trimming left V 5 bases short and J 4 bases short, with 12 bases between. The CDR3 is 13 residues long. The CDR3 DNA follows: TGTGCCAGCAGTGCCCCCCTTCGGTACGAGCAGTACTTC. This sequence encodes CASSAPLRYEQYF.